This TCR beta chain was observed in a study of early T cells in non-severe SARS-CoV-2 infection. Whole-study context: The input, bulk RNA from unsorted whole blood, was sequenced, and chains were unpaired.

Study-wide results and limits: Sequences matched to VDJdb favored anti-spike CD8 responses, while private and CD4 specificities were missed.

The protocol attached unique molecular identifiers to individual cDNA molecules. In TCRdb, the 5' RACE reads were re-called with MiXCR into one record per CDR3 protein. The data hold over 30,000 distinct CDR3 sequences, with about 6% observed a single time. This clonotype was detected a few times. What it recognizes is unknown. This receptor was obtained from an adult who was a healthcare worker with PCR-confirmed SARS-CoV-2 infection or an uninfected control (not recorded which). Sequenced material: whole blood.

Written as DNA, the CDR3 is TGTGCCAGCAGCTCAGACAGTTTAGAGACCCAGTACTTC. Translated, it gives CASSSDSLETQYF. The chain links TRBV7-2 to TRBJ2-5, with D perhaps matching TRBD1 (5 bases). This CDR3 region has 13 residues. The V end was cut by 4 bases, the J end by 4 bases, with 10 bases between. Germline CDR1 reads SGHTA; CDR2 reads FQGNSA.